Below are 4 T cell receptor beta chains sequenced from a single sample in a study of blood T cell repertoires in COVID-19. Method: immunoSEQ multiplex PCR; TCRdb's copy keeps in-frame clones and lacks some. The repertoire consists of around 200,000 clones, with around nine tenths occurring once and the leading ten covering about 12%. Sequenced: peripheral blood. The receptors were sampled from a young woman who had recovered from COVID-19.

The CDR3 protein is CASSLLVPGLNEQFF. The CDR3 coding sequence is TGTGCCAGCAGCTTATTGGTGCCGGGACTTAATGAGCAGTTCTTC. The chain employs TRBV11-2 and TRBJ2-1, with D perhaps TRBD2 (6 bases). This CDR3 has 15 residues. V was cut by 2 bases and J by 7 bases, with 15 bases left in between. From germline, CDR1 is SGHAT and CDR2 FQNNGV.

This clone occurred a few times. V gene TRBV19 combines with J gene TRBJ1-1, with D perhaps matching TRBD1 (6 bases). V lost 10 bases and J 1 base, leaving 19 bases between the germline ends. CDR3 size: 15 residues. In germline, CDR1 is LNHDA, CDR2 SQIVND (reference sequence). The CDR3 reads CATNDRDTSNTEAFF. As DNA, the CDR3 is TGTGCCACCAATGATCGGGACACTTCGAACACTGAAGCTTTCTTT.

The rearrangement links TRBV10-1 to TRBJ2-5; 11 bases line up with TRBD2. From germline, CDR1 is WNHNN and CDR2 SYGVQD (reference sequence). The CDR3 has 13 residues. J was trimmed by 11 bases and V by 2 bases; bases with no gene match: 4. The CDR3: CASSEAGLAVQYF. DNA for the CDR3: TGCGCCAGCAGTGAGGCGGGACTAGCGGTACAGTACTTC.

This chain joins TRBV19 and TRBJ2-6, with a weak D call TRBD2 (5 bases). This CDR3 is built from 19 residues. The germline V and J ends were trimmed by 10 bases and 0 bases, with 25 bases remaining between them. Per the germline V gene, CDR1 is LNHDA and CDR2 is SQIVND (reference sequence). CDR3 residues: CATTWRVPQRNSGANVLTF. In DNA, the CDR3 is TGTGCCACCACCTGGCGGGTACCGCAAAGGAACTCTGGGGCCAACGTCCTGACTTTC.